The clone carrying this T cell receptor (beta chain) was seen a handful of times. These data come from a study of human T cells and chemical hapten exposure. TCRdb re-called the RACE reads with MiXCR, one entry per CDR3 protein. The data contain 330,000 or so distinct CDR3 sequences, about 6% of them singletons. CDR3 length equals 17 residues. Germline CDR1 reads MNHEY; CDR2 reads SVGEGT. The V gene lost 2 bases and the J gene lost 0 bases, with 11 bases spanning the gap. The time point is: patch test 2, 6 weeks after DPC sensitization. Stated treatment: therapeutic diphenylcyclopropenone sensitization with weekly scalp DPC.

V is TRBV6-2 or TRBV6-3 and J is TRBJ2-6, with D possibly TRBD1 on 5 matching bases. The origin of this receptor is a woman aged 18-29 years with alopecia areata. Some clones in this sample may be carry-over from other donors' samples. This specimen consisted of whole blood, obtained in connection with sensitization to the hapten diphenylcyclopropenone (DPC). CDR3 sequence (DNA): TGTGCCAGCAGTTACGCCGACAGCCCCTCTGGGGCCAACGTCCTGACTTTC. Translating gives CASSYADSPSGANVLTF.